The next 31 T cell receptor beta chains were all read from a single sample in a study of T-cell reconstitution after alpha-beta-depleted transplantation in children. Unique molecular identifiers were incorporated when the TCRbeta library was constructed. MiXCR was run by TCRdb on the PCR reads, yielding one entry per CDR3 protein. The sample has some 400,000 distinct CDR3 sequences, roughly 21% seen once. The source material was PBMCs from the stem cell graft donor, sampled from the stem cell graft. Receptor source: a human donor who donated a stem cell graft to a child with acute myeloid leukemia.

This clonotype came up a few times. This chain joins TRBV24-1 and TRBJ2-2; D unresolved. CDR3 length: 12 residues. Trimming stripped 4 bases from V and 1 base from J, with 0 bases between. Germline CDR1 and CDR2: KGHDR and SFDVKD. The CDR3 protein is CATSENTGELFF. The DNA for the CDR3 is TGTGCCACCAGTGAGAACACCGGGGAGCTGTTTTTT.

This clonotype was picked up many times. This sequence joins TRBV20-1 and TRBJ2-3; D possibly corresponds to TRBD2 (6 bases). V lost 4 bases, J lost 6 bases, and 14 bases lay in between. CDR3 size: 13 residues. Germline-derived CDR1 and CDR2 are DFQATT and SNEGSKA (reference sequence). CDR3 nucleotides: TGCAGTGCTAACCGGGTGCGGGGTGATACGCAGTATTTT. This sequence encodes CSANRVRGDTQYF.

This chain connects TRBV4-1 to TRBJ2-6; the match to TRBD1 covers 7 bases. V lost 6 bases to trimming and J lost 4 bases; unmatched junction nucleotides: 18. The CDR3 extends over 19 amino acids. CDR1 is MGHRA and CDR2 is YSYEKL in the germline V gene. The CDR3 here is CASSIYALQGLSGANVLTF. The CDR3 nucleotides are TGCGCCAGCAGTATCTATGCCTTACAGGGGCTCTCCGGGGCCAACGTCCTGACTTTC.

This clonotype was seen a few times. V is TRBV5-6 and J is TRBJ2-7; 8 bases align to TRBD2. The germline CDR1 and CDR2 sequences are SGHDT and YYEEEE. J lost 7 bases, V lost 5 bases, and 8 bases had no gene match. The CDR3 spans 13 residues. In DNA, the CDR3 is TGTGCCAGCAGTCCCGGACTAGCCGAAGAGCAGTACTTC. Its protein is CASSPGLAEEQYF.

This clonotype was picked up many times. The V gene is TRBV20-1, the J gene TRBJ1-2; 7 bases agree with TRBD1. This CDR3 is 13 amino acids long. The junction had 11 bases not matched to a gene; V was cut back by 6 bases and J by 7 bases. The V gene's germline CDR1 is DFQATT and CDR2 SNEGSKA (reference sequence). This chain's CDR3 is CSANRDSRFGYTF. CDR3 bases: TGCAGTGCCAATAGGGACAGTCGATTTGGCTACACCTTC.

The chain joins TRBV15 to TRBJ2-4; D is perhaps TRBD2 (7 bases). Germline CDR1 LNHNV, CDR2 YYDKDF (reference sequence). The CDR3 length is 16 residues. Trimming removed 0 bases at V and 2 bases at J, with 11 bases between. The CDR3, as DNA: TGTGCCACCAGCAGAGATGGGGGGGGCTCCAAAAACATTCAGTACTTC. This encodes CATSRDGGGSKNIQYF.

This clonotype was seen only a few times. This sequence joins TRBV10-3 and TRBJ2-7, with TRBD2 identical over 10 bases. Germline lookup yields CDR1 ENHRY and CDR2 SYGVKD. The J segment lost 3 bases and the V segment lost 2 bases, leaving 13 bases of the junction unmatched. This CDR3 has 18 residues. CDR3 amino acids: CAISEGLADLWRGYEQYF. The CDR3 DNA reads TGTGCCATCAGTGAGGGACTAGCGGACTTATGGAGGGGCTACGAGCAGTACTTC.

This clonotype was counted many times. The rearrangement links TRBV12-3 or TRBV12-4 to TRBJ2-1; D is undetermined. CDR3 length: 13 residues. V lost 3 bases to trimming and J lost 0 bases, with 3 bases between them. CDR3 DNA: TGTGCCAGCAGTTTTCTCTCCTACAATGAGCAGTTCTTC. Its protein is CASSFLSYNEQFF.

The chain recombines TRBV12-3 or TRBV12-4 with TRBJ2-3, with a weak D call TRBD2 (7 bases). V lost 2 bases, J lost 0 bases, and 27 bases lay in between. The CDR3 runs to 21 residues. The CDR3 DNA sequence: TGTGCCAGCAGTTTAAGGGCAAGGGGGGGGATCTATATAGTTAGCACAGATACGCAGTATTTT. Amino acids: CASSLRARGGIYIVSTDTQYF.

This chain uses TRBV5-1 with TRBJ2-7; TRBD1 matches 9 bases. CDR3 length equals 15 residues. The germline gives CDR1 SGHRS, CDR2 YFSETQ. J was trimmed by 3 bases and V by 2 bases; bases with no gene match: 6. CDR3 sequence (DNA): TGCGCCAGCAGCTTCGCAACAGGGGGCGGCTACGAGCAGTACTTC. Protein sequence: CASSFATGGGYEQYF.

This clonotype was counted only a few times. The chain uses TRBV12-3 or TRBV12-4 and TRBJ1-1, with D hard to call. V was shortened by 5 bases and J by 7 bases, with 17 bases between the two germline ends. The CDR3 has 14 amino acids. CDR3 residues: CASSLLSPSLEAFF. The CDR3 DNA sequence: TGTGCCAGCAGTCTCCTTTCGCCGTCCCTTGAAGCTTTCTTT.

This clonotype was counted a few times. CDR3 sequence: CASSLLANTEAFF. DNA for the CDR3: TGTGCCAGCAGCTTACTGGCGAACACTGAAGCTTTCTTT. V and J are TRBV7-3 and TRBJ1-1; no clear D. Trimming left V 2 bases short and J 1 base short, with 5 bases between. This CDR3 comprises 13 residues. Germline V gives CDR1 SGHTA, CDR2 FQGTGA.

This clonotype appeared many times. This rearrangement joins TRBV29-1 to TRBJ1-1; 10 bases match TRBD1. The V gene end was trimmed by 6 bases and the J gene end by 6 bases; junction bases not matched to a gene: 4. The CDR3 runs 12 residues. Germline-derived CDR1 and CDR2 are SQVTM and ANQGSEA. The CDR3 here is CSVGTGEAEAFF. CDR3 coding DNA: TGCAGCGTCGGGACAGGGGAGGCTGAAGCTTTCTTT.

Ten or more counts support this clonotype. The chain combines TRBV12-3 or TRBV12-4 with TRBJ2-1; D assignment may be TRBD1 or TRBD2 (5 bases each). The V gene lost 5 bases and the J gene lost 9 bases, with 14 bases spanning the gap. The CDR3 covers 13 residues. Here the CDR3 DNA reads TGTGCCAGCAGTACCCGTGGGGGTACTGAGCAGTTCTTC. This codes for CASSTRGGTEQFF.

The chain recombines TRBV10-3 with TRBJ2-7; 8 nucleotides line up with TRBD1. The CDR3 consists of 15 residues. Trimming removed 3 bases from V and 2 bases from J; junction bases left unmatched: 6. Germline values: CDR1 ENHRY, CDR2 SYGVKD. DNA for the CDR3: TGTGCCATCAGTGATGGGGACAGGCTCCCCTACGAGCAGTACTTC. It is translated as CAISDGDRLPYEQYF.

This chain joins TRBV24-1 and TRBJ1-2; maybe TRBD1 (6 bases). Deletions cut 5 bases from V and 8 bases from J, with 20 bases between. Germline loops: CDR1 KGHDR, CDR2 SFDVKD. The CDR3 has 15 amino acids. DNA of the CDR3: TGTGCCACCAGTGTTTCGGACAGACCTATCGGGGGCTACACCTTC. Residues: CATSVSDRPIGGYTF.

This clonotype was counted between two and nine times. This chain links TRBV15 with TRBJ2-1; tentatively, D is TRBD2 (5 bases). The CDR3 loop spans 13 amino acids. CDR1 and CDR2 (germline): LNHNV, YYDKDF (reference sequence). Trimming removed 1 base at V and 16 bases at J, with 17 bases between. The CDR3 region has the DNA TGTGCCACCAGCAGAGGAGGATCGGGAAGACGTTTCTTC. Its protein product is CATSRGGSGRRFF.

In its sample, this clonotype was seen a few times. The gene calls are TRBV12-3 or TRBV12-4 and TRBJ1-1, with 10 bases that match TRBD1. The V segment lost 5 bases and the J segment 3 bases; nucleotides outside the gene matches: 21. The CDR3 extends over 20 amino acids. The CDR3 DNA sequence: TGTGCCAGCAGTCCAACTGGTTGGGACAGGGGATTTGGGAGGGACACTGAAGCTTTCTTT. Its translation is CASSPTGWDRGFGRDTEAFF.

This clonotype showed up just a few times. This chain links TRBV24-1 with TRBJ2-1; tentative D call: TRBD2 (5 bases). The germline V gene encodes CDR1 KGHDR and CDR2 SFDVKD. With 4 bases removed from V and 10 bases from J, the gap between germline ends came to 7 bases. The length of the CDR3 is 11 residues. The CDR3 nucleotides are TGTGCCACCAGTGAATGGGAGGAGCAGTTCTTC. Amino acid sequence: CATSEWEEQFF.

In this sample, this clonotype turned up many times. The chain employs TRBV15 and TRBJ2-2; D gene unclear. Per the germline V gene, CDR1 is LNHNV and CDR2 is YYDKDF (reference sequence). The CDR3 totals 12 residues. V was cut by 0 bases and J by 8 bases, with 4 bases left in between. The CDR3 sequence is CATSREQGELFF. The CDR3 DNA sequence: TGTGCCACCAGCAGAGAGCAGGGGGAGCTGTTTTTT.

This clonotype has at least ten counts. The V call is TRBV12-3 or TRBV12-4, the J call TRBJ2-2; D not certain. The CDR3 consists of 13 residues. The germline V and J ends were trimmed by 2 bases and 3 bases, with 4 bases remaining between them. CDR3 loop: CASSLTDTGELFF. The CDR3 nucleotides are TGTGCCAGCAGTTTAACGGACACCGGGGAGCTGTTTTTT.

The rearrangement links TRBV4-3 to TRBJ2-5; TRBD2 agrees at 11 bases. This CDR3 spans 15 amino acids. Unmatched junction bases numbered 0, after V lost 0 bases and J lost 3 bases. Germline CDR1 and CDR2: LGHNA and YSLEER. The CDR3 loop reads CASSQEGLAEETQYF. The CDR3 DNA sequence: TGCGCCAGCAGCCAAGAGGGACTAGCGGAAGAGACCCAGTACTTC.

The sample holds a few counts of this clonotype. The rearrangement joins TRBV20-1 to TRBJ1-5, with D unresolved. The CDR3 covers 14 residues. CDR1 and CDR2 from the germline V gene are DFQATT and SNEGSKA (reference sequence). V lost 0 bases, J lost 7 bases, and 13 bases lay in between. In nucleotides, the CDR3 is TGCAGTGCTAGAGATAACGGGGTCAGCCAGCCCCAGCATTTT. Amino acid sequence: CSARDNGVSQPQHF.

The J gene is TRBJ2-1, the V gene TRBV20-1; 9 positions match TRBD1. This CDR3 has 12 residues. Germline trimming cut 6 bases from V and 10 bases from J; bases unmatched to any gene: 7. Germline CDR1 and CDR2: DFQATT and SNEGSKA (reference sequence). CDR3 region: CSARTGEGEQFF. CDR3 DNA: TGCAGTGCGCGGACAGGGGAGGGGGAGCAGTTCTTC.

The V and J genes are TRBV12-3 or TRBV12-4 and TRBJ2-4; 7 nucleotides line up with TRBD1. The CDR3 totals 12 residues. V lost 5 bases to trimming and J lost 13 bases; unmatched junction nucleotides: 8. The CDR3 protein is CASSATRDRQYF. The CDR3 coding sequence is TGTGCCAGCAGTGCGACAAGGGACAGACAGTACTTC.

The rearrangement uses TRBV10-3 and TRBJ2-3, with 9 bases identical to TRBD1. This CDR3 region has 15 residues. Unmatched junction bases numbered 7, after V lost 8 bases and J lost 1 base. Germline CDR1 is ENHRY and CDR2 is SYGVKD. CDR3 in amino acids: CAIRRWDRGTDTQYF. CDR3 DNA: TGTGCCATCCGACGGTGGGACAGGGGCACAGATACGCAGTATTTT.

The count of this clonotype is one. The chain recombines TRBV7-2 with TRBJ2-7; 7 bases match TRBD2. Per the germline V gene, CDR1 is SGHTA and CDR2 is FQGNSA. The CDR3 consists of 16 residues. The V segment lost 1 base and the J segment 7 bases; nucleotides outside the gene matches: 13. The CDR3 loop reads CASSLDRQRGGREQYF. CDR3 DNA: TGTGCCAGCAGCTTAGATAGGCAGCGGGGCGGGCGGGAGCAGTACTTC.

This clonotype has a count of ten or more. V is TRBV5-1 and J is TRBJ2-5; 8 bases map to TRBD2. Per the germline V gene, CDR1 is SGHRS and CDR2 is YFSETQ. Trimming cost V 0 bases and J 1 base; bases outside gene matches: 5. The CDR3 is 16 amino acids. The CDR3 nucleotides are TGCGCCAGCAGCTTGGTTCCGGGAGGGGCCCAAGAGACCCAGTACTTC. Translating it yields CASSLVPGGAQETQYF.

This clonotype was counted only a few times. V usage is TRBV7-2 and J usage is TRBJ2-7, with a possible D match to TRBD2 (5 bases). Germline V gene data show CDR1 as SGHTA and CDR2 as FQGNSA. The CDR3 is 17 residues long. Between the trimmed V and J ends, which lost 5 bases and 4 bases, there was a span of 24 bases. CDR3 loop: CASSRTRGWEKEYEQYF. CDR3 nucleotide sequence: TGTGCCAGCAGCCGCACCCGAGGGTGGGAAAAGGAGTACGAGCAGTACTTC.

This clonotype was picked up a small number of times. The CDR3 is CASISGGRTGELFF. In nucleotides, the CDR3 is TGTGCCAGCATATCGGGGGGGCGCACCGGGGAGCTGTTTTTT. This sequence joins TRBV12-3 or TRBV12-4 and TRBJ2-2; 8 bases align to TRBD2. The CDR3 runs to 14 residues. The trim removed 7 bases at V and 4 bases at J, leaving 5 bases unmatched.

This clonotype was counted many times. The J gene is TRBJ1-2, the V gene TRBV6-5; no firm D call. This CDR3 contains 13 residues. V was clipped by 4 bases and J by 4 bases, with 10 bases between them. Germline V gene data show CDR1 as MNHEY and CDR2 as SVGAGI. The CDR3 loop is CASSSVETYGYTF. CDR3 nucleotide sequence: TGTGCCAGCAGTTCGGTTGAGACCTATGGCTACACCTTC.